This T cell receptor (beta chain) comes out of a study of regulatory T cells in long-lasting Graves disease. Germline V gives CDR1 MNHEY, CDR2 SMNVEV (reference sequence). V dropped 5 bases and J dropped 15; count of bases not matched to a gene: 13. CDR3 length: 13 amino acids. The time point denotes: newly diagnosed GD, antithyroid drugs for less than 3 months. PBMC-derived RNA was used for the TCR library. Assembly of TCR beta libraries relied on iRepertoire HTBI primers together with Arm-PCR of CDR3 regions. Authors' methods: The identification of approximately 62 TRBV and 11 to 15 TRBJ segments was made across samples. TCRdb reanalysed the multiplex PCR reads using MiXCR and keeps one entry per CDR3 protein. The V and J calls were determined by TCRdb, not by the authors. The sample records 440,000 or so distinct CDR3 sequences, approximately 16% being singletons. The same specimen was also included in a second study, on T cells in Graves' hyperthyroidism and ophthalmopathy. That source adds: The TCR CDR3 first-round RT-PCR relied on the HTBI primer set.

The chain combines TRBV27 with TRBJ2-4; TRBD1 matches 7 bases. The receptor was derived from a woman in her twenties or thirties with Graves disease. Sequenced here: peripheral blood mononuclear cells (PBMCs), sampled at new diagnosis, from a patient treated with antithyroid drugs. CDR3 loop: CASSARGQPFLYF. CDR3 DNA: TGTGCCAGCAGTGCCCGGGGACAGCCCTTTCTGTACTTC.